This TCR beta chain was observed in a study of blood T cell repertoires in COVID-19. V lost 3 bases, J lost 4 bases, and 15 bases lay in between. Germline V gives CDR1 LNHDA, CDR2 SQIVND (reference sequence). The CDR3 length is 15 residues. This clone was detected a few times. The method was immunoSEQ multiplex PCR; TCRdb's version includes in-frame clones alone and lacks a portion of them. The sample yields 30,000 to 35,000 clones, about 93% seen once. The rearrangement uses TRBV19 and TRBJ1-1, with D unresolved. The sequencing input was peripheral blood. The sequence was obtained from a human donor in a cohort sampled during active COVID-19. The CDR3 bases are TGTGCCAGTAGTATTCCACCGGGAGCGGCCACTGAAGCTTTCTTT. Translation: CASSIPPGAATEAFF.